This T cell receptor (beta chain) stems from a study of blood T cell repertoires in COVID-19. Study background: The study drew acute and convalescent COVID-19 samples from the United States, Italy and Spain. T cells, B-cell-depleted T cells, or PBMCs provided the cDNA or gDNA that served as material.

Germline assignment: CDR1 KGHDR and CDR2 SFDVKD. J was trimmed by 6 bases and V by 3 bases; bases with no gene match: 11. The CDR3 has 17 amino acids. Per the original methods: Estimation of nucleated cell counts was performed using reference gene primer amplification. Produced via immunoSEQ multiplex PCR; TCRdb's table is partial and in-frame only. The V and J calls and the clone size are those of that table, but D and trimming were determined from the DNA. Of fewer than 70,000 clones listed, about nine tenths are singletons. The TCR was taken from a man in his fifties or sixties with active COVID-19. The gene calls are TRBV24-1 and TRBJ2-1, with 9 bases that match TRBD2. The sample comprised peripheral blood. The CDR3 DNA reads TGTGCCACCAGTGATCGCTTCCCGGGACTAGCATCCAATGAGCAGTTCTTC. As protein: CATSDRFPGLASNEQFF.